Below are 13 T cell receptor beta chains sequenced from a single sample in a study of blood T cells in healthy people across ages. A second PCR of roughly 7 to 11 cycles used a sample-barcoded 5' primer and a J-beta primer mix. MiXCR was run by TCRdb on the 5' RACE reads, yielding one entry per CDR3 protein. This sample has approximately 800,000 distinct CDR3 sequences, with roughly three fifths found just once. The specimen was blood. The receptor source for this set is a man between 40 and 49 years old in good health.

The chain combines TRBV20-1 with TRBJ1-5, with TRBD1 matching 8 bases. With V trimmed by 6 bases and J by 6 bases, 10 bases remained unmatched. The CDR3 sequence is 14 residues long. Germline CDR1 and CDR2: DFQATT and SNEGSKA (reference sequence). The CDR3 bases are TGCAGTGCGGAAGAGACAGGGGTTGGTCAGCCCCAGCATTTT. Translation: CSAEETGVGQPQHF.

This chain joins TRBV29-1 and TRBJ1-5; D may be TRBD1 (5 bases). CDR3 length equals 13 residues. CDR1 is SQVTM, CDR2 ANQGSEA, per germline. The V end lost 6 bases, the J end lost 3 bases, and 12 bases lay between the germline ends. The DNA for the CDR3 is TGCAGCGTCAGTCAGGGAGACAATCAGCCCCAGCATTTT. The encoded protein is CSVSQGDNQPQHF.

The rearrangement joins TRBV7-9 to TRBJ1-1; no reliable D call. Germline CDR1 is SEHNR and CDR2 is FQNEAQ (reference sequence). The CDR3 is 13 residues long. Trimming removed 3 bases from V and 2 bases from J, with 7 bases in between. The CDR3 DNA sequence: TGTGCCAGCAGCTTGCCAGCTAACACTGAAGCTTTCTTT. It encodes CASSLPANTEAFF.

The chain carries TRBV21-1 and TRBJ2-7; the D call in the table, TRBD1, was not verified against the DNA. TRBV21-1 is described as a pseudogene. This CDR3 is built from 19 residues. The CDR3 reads CASSKAGPGSGMSLYEQYF. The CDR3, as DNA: TGTGCCAGCAGCAAAGCGGGACCAGGTTCGGGAATGTCGCTCTACGAGCAGTACTTC.

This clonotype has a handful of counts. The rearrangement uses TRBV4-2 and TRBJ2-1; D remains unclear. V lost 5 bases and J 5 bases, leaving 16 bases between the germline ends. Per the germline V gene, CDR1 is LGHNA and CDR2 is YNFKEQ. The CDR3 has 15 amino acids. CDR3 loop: CASSFTPADNNEQFF. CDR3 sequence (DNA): TGTGCCAGCAGCTTCACTCCAGCAGATAACAATGAGCAGTTCTTC.

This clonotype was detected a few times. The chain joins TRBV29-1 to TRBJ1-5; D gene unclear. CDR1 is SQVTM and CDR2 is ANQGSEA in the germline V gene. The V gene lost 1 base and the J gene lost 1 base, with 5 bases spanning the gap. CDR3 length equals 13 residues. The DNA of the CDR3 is TGCAGCGTTGAAGTAGGCAGCAATCAGCCCCAGCATTTT. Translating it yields CSVEVGSNQPQHF.

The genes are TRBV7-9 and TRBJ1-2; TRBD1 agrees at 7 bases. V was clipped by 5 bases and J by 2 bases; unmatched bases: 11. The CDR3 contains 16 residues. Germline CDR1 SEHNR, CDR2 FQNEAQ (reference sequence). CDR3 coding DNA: TGTGCCAGCAGCGCAACTTCGGGACAGAGAAACTATGGCTACACCTTC. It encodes CASSATSGQRNYGYTF.

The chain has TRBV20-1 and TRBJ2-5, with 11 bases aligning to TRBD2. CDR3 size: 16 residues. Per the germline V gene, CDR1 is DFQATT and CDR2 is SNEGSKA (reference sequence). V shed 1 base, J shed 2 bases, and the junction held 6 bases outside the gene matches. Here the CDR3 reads CSARVVAGGPQETQYF. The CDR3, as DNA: TGCAGTGCTAGAGTGGTAGCGGGGGGGCCTCAAGAGACCCAGTACTTC.

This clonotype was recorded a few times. CDR3 bases: TGTGCCAGCAGGGGAATTCAGGGATCCCCAGATACGCAGTATTTT. Its translation: CASRGIQGSPDTQYF. The chain joins TRBV12-3 or TRBV12-4 to TRBJ2-3, with D possibly being TRBD1 (5 bases). This CDR3 comprises 15 residues. V was pared by 6 bases and J by 4 bases, with 17 bases between.

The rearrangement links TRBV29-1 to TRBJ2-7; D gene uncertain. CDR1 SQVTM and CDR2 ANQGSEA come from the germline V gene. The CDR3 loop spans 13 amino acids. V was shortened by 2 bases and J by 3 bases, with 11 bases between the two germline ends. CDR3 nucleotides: TGCAGCGTTGAACACAACAGTAACTACGAGCAGTACTTC. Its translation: CSVEHNSNYEQYF.

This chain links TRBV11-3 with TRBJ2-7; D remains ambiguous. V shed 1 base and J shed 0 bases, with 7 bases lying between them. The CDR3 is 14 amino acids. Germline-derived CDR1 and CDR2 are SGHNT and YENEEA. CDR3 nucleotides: TGTGCCAGCAGCTTAGCGGCTTACTCCTACGAGCAGTACTTC. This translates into CASSLAAYSYEQYF. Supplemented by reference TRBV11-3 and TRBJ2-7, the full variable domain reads EAGVVQSPRYKIIEKKQPVAFWCNPISGHNTLYWYLQNLGQGPELLIRYENEEAVDDSQLPKDRFSAERLKGVDSTLKIQPAELGDSAVYLCASSLAAYSYEQYFGPGTRLTVT.

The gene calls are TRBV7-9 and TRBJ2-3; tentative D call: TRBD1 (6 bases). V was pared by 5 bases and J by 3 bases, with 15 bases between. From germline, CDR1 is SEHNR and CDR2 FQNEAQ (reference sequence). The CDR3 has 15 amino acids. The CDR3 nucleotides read TGTGCCAGCAGCCGTGGGCAGGGGAGTACAGATACGCAGTATTTT. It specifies CASSRGQGSTDTQYF.

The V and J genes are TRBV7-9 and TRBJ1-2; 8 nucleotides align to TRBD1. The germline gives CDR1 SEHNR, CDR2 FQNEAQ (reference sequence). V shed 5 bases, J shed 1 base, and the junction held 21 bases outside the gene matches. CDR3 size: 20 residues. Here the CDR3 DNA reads TGTGCCAGCAGCCCAAGTCGTGGGACAGGCGGGATGGGGGTTAACTATGGCTACACCTTC. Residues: CASSPSRGTGGMGVNYGYTF. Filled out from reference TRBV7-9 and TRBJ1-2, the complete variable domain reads DTGVSQNPRHKITKRGQNVTFRCDPISEHNRLYWYRQTLGQGPEFLTYFQNEAQLEKSRLLSDRFSAERPKGSFSTLEIQRTEQGDSAMYLCASSPSRGTGGMGVNYGYTFGSGTRLTVV.